The rows below give T cell receptor beta chains drawn from one sample of a study of identical twins. TCRdb redid the calling of the 5' RACE reads with MiXCR, one entry per CDR3 protein. The sample shows roughly 690,000 distinct CDR3 sequences, 21% of them seen only once. The same sample was also used in a study of T cells expressing NK-cell markers.

Sequencing was carried out using PBMCs. These receptor sequences come from a woman younger than 30 in good health. The CDR3 runs from the conserved cysteine through the conserved F or W. The D gene is left open where the match is weak. Size is omitted from some rows. Given values are once, few, many or a class for expanded clones.

j_call v_call d_call cdr3_length clone_size cdr3_aa cdr3_nt
TRBJ2-2 TRBV11-2 NA 17 NA CASRPLPRQDNTGELFF TGTGCCAGCAGACCACTCCCCCGGCAGGATAACACCGGGGAGCTGTTTTTT
TRBJ2-1 TRBV5-1 TRBD2 15 NA CASSFTGGAGDEQFF TGCGCCAGCAGCTTTACGGGGGGGGCCGGCGATGAGCAGTTCTTC
TRBJ2-1 TRBV12-5 NA 14 few CASGTLGVGDEQFF TGTGCTAGTGGCACCCTAGGTGTTGGCGATGAGCAGTTCTTC
TRBJ1-4 TRBV20-1 NA 13 NA CSAGDRNNEKLFF TGCAGTGCTGGTGACAGGAATAATGAAAAACTGTTTTTT
TRBJ1-4 TRBV18 NA 14 NA CASSPLGLGEKLFF TGTGCCAGCTCACCACTAGGCTTGGGGGAAAAACTGTTTTTT
TRBJ1-2 TRBV3-1 NA 15 few CASSQGPSTNYGYTF TGTGCCAGCAGCCAAGGACCTTCTACTAACTATGGCTACACCTTC
TRBJ1-4 TRBV29-1 NA 14 NA CSVRARGRGEKLFF TGCAGCGTTCGGGCCCGGGGGCGAGGTGAAAAACTGTTTTTT
TRBJ2-7 TRBV18 NA 12 many CASSPSTYEQYF TGTGCCAGCAGTCCCAGTACCTACGAGCAGTACTTC
TRBJ2-7 TRBV7-9 NA 11 NA CASTDGDEQYF TGTGCCAGCACCGACGGCGACGAGCAGTACTTC
TRBJ2-1 TRBV29-1 NA 16 NA CSVEDREGSSYNEQFF TGCAGCGTTGAAGATCGTGAGGGGAGCTCCTACAATGAGCAGTTCTTC
TRBJ2-7 TRBV27 NA 16 NA CASLPFSRSAVGEQYF TGTGCCAGCCTTCCCTTCTCGCGGTCCGCGGTCGGCGAGCAGTACTTC
TRBJ1-2 TRBV12-3/TRBV12-4 NA 15 few CASSSRTRGDYGYTF TGTGCCAGCAGTTCACGTACCAGGGGAGACTATGGCTACACCTTC
TRBJ2-1 TRBV12-3/TRBV12-4 NA 13 NA CASTRDFYNEQFF TGTGCCAGCACCAGGGACTTCTACAATGAGCAGTTCTTC
TRBJ2-1 TRBV20-1 TRBD2 15 NA CSARTSGTSGYEQFF TGCAGTGCTAGGACCTCCGGGACTAGCGGCTATGAGCAGTTCTTC
TRBJ1-6 TRBV12-5 NA 19 NA CASGLVRFGGGSYNSPLHF TGTGCTAGTGGTTTGGTACGATTTGGGGGAGGTTCCTATAATTCACCCCTCCACTTT
TRBJ2-7 TRBV6-5 TRBD1 14 NA CASSYYRGSYEQYF TGTGCCAGCAGCTATTACAGGGGTTCCTACGAGCAGTACTTC
TRBJ1-5 TRBV7-2 NA 15 many CASTLSGTLNQPQHF TGTGCCAGCACCCTATCCGGGACCCTCAATCAGCCCCAGCATTTT
TRBJ2-7 TRBV5-1 NA 14 NA CASSLAEESGEQYF TGCGCCAGCAGCTTGGCCGAGGAATCCGGCGAGCAGTACTTC
TRBJ2-2 TRBV7-9 TRBD2 15 NA CASSLTSGGTGELFF TGTGCCAGCAGCTTAACCTCGGGGGGCACCGGGGAGCTGTTTTTT
TRBJ2-2 TRBV6-4 NA 14 NA CASSVAHGAGELFF TGTGCCAGCAGTGTGGCCCACGGGGCCGGGGAGCTGTTTTTT
TRBJ1-5 TRBV2 NA 13 few CASRATGVQPQHF TGTGCCAGCAGAGCTACCGGGGTCCAGCCCCAGCATTTT
TRBJ2-1 TRBV7-9 NA 16 few CASSLVVAGANNEQFF TGTGCCAGCAGCTTAGTCGTCGCGGGGGCAAACAATGAGCAGTTCTTC
TRBJ2-7 TRBV20-1 TRBD1 13 few CSAPGTGIREQYF TGCAGTGCTCCGGGGACAGGGATAAGAGAGCAGTACTTC
TRBJ2-3 TRBV12-3/TRBV12-4 TRBD2 13 NA CASNGRWSDTQYF TGTGCCAGCAACGGGAGGTGGTCAGATACGCAGTATTTT
TRBJ2-5 TRBV24-1 TRBD2 14 NA CATSEPGTSGRQYF TGTGCCACCAGTGAACCTGGGACTAGCGGGAGACAGTACTTC
TRBJ2-1 TRBV7-9 TRBD1 14 NA CASSSGQGATEQFF TGTGCCAGCAGCAGCGGGCAGGGGGCGACTGAGCAGTTCTTC
TRBJ2-1 TRBV7-2 NA 16 few CASSPPQVFMINEQFF TGTGCCAGCAGCCCCCCCCAGGTTTTTATGATCAATGAGCAGTTCTTC
TRBJ2-1 TRBV15 NA 14 few CATSRTRAGTQQFF TGTGCCACCAGCAGAACTCGGGCCGGGACACAGCAGTTCTTC
TRBJ2-5 TRBV20-1 NA 13 many CSATYRHRDVQYF TGCAGTGCCACGTACAGGCACCGAGATGTCCAGTACTTC
TRBJ2-3 TRBV6-2/TRBV6-3 TRBD2 19 NA CASSYSNPGTSGDTDTQYF TGTGCCAGCAGTTACTCTAACCCTGGGACTAGCGGCGACACAGATACGCAGTATTTT
TRBJ2-7 TRBV20-1 NA 13 NA CSAKRWNSYEQYF TGCAGTGCTAAGAGGTGGAACTCCTACGAGCAGTACTTC
TRBJ1-2 TRBV9 NA 15 many CASSVVATGAYGYTF TGTGCCAGCAGCGTAGTTGCCACCGGAGCCTATGGCTACACCTTC
TRBJ2-3 TRBV6-2/TRBV6-3 NA 15 NA CASGTQTHYTDTQYF TGTGCCAGCGGTACCCAGACTCACTACACAGATACGCAGTATTTT
TRBJ2-1 TRBV9 NA 13 NA CASSVATVNEQFF TGTGCCAGCAGCGTAGCTACGGTGAATGAGCAGTTCTTC
TRBJ2-7 TRBV4-3 NA 15 NA CPSSLSDGSSYEQYF TGCCCCAGCAGCCTATCGGACGGGAGCTCCTACGAGCAGTACTTC
TRBJ2-7 TRBV20-1 TRBD2 13 NA CSARQAGVREQYF TGCAGTGCTAGGCAAGCGGGAGTCCGCGAGCAGTACTTC
TRBJ2-1 TRBV13 NA 14 few CASRSKQGGYEQFF TGTGCCAGCAGGTCAAAACAGGGTGGGTATGAGCAGTTCTTC
TRBJ2-1 TRBV29-1 NA 13 few CSGTRVAYNEQFF TGCAGCGGTACCAGGGTCGCCTACAATGAGCAGTTCTTC
TRBJ1-1 TRBV6-5 NA 14 many CASSPPVGNTEAFF TGTGCCAGCAGTCCCCCGGTGGGGAACACTGAAGCTTTCTTT
TRBJ2-1 TRBV20-1 TRBD2 16 few CSAPGDPSGNYNEQFF TGCAGTGCTCCCGGGGATCCTAGCGGGAACTACAATGAGCAGTTCTTC